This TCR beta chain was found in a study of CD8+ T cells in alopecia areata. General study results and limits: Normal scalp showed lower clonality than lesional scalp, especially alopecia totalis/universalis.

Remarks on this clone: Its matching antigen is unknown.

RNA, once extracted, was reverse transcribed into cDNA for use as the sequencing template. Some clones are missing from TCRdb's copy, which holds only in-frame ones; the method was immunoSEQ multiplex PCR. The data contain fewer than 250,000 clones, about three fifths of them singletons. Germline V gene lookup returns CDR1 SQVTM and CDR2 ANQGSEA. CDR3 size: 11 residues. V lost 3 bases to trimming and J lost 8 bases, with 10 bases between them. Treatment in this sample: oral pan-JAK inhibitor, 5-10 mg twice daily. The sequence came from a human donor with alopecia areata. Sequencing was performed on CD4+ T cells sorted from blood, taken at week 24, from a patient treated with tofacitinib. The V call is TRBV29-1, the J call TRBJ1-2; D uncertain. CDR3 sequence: CSVEGLWGYTF. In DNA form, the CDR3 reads TGCAGCGTTGAGGGTCTTTGGGGCTACACCTTC.